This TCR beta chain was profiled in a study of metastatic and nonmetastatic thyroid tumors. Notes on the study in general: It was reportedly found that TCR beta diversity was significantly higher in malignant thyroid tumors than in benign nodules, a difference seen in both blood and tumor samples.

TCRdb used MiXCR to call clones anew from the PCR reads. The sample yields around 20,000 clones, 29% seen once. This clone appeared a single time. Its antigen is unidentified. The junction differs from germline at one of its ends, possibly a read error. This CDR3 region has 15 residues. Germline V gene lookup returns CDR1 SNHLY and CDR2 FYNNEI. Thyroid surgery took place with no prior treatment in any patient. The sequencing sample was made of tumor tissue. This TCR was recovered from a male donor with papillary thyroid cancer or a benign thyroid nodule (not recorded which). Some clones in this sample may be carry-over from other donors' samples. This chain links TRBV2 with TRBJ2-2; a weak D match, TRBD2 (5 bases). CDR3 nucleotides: TGTGCCAGCAGTTCCGACACCGCGAACACCGGGGAGCTGATTTTT. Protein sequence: CASSSDTANTGELIF. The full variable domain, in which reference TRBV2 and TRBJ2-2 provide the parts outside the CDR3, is EPEVTQTPSHQVTQMGQEVILRCVPISNHLYFYWYRQILGQKVEFLVSFYNNEISEKSEIFDDQFSVERPDGSNFTLKIRSTKLEDSAMYFCASSSDTANTGELIFGEGSRLTVL.